The clone carrying this T cell receptor (beta chain) occurred many times. Its antigen is as yet unknown. The entry originates in a study of CD8 T cells in ankylosing spondylitis. Points from the study as a whole: Some motif variants were previously reported in reactive arthritis synovial fluid and blood. Reported data indicate significant enrichment of disease-linked clones within matched ankylosing spondylitis synovial fluid. Seemingly characteristic of ankylosing spondylitis blood was a TCR beta motif consisting of under 10 highly homologous variants.

V was trimmed by 7 bases and J by 6 bases, leaving 12 bases between them. This CDR3 spans 12 amino acids. Germline V gene data show CDR1 as MNHEY and CDR2 as SMNVEV (reference sequence). TCRdb passed the 5' RACE reads through MiXCR, listing each CDR3 protein once. Among fewer than 550,000 distinct CDR3 sequences listed, about 5% were seen once. This chain joins TRBV27 and TRBJ1-1, with no clear D. The specimen sequenced was blood, either unsorted or a sorted T cell fraction (not recorded which). This TCR derives from a male donor with ankylosing spondylitis. For the CDR3, the DNA is TGTGCCAGCACGACGGGAACGGCTGAAGCTTTCTTT. Translated, it gives CASTTGTAEAFF.